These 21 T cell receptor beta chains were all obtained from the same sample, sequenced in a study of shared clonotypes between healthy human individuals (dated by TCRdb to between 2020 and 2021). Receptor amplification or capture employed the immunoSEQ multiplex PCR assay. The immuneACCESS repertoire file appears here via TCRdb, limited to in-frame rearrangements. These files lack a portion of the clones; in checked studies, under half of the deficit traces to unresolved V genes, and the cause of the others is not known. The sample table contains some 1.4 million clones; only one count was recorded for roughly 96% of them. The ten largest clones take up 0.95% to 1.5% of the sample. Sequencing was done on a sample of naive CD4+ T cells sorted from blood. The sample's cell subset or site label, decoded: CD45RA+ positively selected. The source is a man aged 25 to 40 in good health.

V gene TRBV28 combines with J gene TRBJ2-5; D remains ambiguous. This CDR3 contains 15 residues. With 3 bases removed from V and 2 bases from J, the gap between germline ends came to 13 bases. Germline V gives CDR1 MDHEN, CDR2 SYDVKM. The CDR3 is CASSLASVGQETQYF. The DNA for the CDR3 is TGTGCCAGCAGTTTGGCCAGTGTGGGTCAAGAGACCCAGTACTTC.

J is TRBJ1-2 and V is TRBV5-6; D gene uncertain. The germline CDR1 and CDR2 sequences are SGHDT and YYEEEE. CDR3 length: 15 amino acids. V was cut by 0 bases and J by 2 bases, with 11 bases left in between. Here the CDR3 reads CASSLEGLANYGYTF. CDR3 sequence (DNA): TGTGCCAGCAGCTTGGAAGGGCTTGCAAACTATGGCTACACCTTC.

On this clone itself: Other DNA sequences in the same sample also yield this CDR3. CDR3 sequence (DNA): TGTGCCTGGAGTGTCACTAGCGGGACGTACGAGCAGTACTTC. It translates to CAWSVTSGTYEQYF. This chain links TRBV30 with TRBJ2-7, with 10 nucleotides matching TRBD2. J gave up 4 bases and V 0 bases, and 3 bases lay outside the gene matches. Germline-derived CDR1 and CDR2 are GTSNPN and SVGIG (reference sequence). CDR3 size: 14 residues.

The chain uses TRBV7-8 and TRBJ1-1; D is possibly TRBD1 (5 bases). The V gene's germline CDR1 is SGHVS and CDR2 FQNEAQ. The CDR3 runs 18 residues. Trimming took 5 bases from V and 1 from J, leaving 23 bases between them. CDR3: CASSRPADSTFKNTEAFF. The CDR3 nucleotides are TGTGCCAGCAGCCGACCAGCCGACAGCACTTTTAAGAACACTGAAGCTTTCTTT.

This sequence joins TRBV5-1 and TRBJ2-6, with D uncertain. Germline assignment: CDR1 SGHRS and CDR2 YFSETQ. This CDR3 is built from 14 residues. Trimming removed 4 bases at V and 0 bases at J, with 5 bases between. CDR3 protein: CASSESSGANVLTF. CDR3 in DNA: TGCGCCAGCAGCGAATCCTCTGGGGCCAACGTCCTGACTTTC.

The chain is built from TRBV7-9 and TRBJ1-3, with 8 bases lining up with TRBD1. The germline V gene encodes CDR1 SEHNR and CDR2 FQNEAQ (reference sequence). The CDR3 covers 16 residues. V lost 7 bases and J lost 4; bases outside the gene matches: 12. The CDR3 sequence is CASTIPPGGDGNTIYF. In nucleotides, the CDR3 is TGTGCCAGCACCATTCCCCCAGGGGGCGACGGAAACACCATATATTTT.

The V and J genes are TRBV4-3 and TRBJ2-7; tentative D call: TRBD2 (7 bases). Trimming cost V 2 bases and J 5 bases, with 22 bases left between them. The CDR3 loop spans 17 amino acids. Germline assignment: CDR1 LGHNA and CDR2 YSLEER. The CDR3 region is CASSQRGAAGAWNEQYF. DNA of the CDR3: TGCGCCAGCAGCCAAAGGGGGGCGGCGGGAGCTTGGAACGAGCAGTACTTC.

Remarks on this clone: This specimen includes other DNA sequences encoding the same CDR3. This CDR3 reads CASSSRLAGADTQYF. DNA for the CDR3: TGTGCCAGCAGCTCCCGACTAGCGGGAGCAGATACGCAGTATTTT. The rearrangement joins TRBV7-2 to TRBJ2-3; 12 nucleotides align to TRBD2. The CDR3 is 15 residues long. With 4 bases clipped from V and 4 bases from J, the junction kept 3 bases outside the gene matches. Germline V gene sequence: CDR1 SGHTA, CDR2 FQGNSA.

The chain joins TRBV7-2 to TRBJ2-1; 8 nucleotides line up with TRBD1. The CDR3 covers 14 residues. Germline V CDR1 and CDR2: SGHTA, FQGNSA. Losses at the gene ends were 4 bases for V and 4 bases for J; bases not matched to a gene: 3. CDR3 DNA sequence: TGTGCCAGCAGCTCACAGGGGGAATACAATGAGCAGTTCTTC. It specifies CASSSQGEYNEQFF.

Here the CDR3 DNA reads TGTGCCAGCAGTTTTGGGGGCCCCTACGAGCAGTACTTC. Translating it yields CASSFGGPYEQYF. The chain carries TRBV28 and TRBJ2-7, with D possibly matching TRBD1 (6 bases). The CDR3 has 13 residues. Germline-derived CDR1 and CDR2 are MDHEN and SYDVKM. V was trimmed by 3 bases and J by 2 bases, leaving 8 bases between them.

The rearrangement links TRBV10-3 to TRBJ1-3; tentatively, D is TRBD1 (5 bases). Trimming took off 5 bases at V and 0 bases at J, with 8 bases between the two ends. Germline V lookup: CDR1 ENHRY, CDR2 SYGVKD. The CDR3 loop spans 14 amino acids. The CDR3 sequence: CAISRQLSGNTIYF. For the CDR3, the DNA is TGTGCCATCAGTAGACAGCTCTCTGGAAACACCATATATTTT.

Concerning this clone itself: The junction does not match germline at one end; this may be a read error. The CDR3 DNA sequence: TGTGCCAGCAGTTCGAATAACAGGGTTGACTTC. Amino acid sequence: CASSSNNRVDF. The gene calls are TRBV28 and TRBJ2-7; tentative D call: TRBD1 (6 bases). Germline lookup yields CDR1 MDHEN and CDR2 SYDVKM. This CDR3 contains 11 residues.

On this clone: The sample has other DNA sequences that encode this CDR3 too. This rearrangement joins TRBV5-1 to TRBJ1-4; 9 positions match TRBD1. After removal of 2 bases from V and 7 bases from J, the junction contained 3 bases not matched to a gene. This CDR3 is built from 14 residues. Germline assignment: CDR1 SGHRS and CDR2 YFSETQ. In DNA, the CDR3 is TGCGCCAGCAGCTTACAGGGGGCTGGTGAAAAACTGTTTTTT. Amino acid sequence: CASSLQGAGEKLFF.

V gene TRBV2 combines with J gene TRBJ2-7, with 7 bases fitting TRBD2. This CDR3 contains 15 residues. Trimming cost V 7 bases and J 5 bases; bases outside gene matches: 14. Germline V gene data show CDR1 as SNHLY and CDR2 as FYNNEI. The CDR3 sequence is CASKYIGLVFDEQYF. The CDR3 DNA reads TGTGCCAGCAAATATATAGGACTAGTTTTCGACGAGCAGTACTTC.

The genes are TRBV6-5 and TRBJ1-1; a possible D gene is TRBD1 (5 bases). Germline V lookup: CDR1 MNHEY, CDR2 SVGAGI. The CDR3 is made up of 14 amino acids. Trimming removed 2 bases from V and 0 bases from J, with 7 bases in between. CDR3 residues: CASSYGQMNTEAFF. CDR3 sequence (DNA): TGTGCCAGCAGTTACGGACAAATGAACACTGAAGCTTTCTTT.

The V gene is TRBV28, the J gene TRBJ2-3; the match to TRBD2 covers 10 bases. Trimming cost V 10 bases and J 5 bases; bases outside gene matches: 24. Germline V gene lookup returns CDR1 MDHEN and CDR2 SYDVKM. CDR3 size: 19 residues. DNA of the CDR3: TGTGCCACAATCCCCCCCCTCTGGACTAGCGGTCCTACTCGAGATACGCAGTATTTT. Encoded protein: CATIPPLWTSGPTRDTQYF.

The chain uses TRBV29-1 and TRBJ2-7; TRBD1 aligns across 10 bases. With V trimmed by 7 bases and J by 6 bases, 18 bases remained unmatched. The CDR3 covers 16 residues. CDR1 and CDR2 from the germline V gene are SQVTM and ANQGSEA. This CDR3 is CSAAADGQGVEREQYF. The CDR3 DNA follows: TGCAGCGCAGCTGCCGACGGACAGGGGGTTGAACGCGAGCAGTACTTC.

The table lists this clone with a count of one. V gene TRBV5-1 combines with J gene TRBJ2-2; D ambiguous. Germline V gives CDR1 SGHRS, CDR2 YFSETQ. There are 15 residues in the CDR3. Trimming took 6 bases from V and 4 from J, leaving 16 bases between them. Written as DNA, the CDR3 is TGCGCCAGCACGAACAGCACCTCTTTCACCGGGGAGCTGTTTTTT. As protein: CASTNSTSFTGELFF.

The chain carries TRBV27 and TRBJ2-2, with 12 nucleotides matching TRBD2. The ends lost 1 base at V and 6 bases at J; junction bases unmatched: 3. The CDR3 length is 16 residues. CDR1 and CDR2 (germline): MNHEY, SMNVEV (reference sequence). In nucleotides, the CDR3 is TGTGCCAGCAGTTTATTTCCTAGCGGGAGGGCCGGGGAGCTGTTTTTT. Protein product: CASSLFPSGRAGELFF.

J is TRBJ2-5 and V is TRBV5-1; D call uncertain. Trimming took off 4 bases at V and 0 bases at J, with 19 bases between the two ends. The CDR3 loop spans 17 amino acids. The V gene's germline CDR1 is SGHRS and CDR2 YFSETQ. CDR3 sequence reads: CASSTPRSADNQETQYF. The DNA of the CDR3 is TGCGCCAGCAGCACACCCCGTTCCGCAGACAACCAAGAGACCCAGTACTTC.

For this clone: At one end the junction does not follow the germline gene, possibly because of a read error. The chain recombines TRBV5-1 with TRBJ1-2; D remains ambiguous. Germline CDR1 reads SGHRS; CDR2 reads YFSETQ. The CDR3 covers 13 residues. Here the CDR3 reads CASSLDGFYGYTF. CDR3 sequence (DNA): TGCGCCAGCAGTTTGGACGGATTCTATGGCTACACCTTC.